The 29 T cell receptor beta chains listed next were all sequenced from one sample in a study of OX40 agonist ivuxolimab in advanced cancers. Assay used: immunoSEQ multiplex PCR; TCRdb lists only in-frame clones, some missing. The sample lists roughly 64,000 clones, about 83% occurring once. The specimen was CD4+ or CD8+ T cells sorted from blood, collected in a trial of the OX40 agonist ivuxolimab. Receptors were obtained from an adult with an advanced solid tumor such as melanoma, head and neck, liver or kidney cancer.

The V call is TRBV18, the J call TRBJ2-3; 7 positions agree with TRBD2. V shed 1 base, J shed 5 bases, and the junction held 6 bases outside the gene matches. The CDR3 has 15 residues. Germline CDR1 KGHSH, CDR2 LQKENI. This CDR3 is CASSPLSGAVDTQYF. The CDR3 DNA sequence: TGTGCCAGCTCACCACTAAGCGGGGCCGTAGATACGCAGTATTTT.

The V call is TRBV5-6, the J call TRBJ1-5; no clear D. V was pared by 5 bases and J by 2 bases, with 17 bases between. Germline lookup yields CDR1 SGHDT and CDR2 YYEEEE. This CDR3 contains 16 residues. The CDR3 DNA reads TGTGCCAGCAGTTCTACTATAGGTCTGGGCAATCAGCCCCAGCATTTT. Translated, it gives CASSSTIGLGNQPQHF.

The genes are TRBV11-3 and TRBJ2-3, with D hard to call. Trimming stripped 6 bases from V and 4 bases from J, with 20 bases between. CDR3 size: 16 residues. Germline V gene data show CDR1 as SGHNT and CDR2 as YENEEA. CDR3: CASSSVIAVHPDTQYF. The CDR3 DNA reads TGTGCCAGCAGTTCCGTCATTGCGGTACACCCAGATACGCAGTATTTT.

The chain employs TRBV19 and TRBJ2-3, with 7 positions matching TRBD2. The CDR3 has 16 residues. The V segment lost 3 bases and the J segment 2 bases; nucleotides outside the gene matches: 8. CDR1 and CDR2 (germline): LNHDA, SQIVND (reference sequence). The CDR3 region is CASSMLRTSITDTQYF. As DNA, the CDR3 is TGTGCCAGTAGTATGCTGCGGACTAGTATCACAGATACGCAGTATTTT.

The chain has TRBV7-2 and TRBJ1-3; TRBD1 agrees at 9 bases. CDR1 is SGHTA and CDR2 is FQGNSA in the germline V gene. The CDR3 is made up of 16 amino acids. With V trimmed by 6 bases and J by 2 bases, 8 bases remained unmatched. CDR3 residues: CASSAGRTGAGNTIYF. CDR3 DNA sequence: TGTGCCAGCAGTGCAGGACGGACAGGGGCTGGAAACACCATATATTTT.

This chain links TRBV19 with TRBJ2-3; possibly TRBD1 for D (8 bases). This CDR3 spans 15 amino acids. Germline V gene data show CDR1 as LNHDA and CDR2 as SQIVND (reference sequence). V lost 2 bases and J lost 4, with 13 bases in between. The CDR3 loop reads CASSIRTGRADTQYF. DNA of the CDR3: TGTGCCAGTAGTATAAGGACAGGGAGGGCAGATACGCAGTATTTT.

CDR3 in amino acids: CASNRDSQETQYF. The CDR3 nucleotides are TGTGCCAGCAACAGGGACAGCCAAGAGACCCAGTACTTC. J is TRBJ2-5 and V is TRBV2, with 7 nucleotides matching TRBD1. From germline, CDR1 is SNHLY and CDR2 FYNNEI. After removal of 7 bases from V and 1 base from J, the junction contained 3 bases not matched to a gene. The CDR3 contains 13 residues.

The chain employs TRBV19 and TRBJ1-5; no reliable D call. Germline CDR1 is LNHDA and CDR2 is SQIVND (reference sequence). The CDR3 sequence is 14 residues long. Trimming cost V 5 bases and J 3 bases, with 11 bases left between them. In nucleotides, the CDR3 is TGTGCCAGTAGTTCGTCGGGAGTCAATCAGCCCCAGCATTTT. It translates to CASSSSGVNQPQHF.

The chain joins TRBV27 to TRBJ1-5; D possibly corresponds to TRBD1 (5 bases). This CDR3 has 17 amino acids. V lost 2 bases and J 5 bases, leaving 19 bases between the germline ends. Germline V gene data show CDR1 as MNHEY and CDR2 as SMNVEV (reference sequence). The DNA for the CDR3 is TGTGCCAGCAGTTTACGCCCCCTTAGGGGAGCGGATCAGCCCCAGCATTTT. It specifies CASSLRPLRGADQPQHF.

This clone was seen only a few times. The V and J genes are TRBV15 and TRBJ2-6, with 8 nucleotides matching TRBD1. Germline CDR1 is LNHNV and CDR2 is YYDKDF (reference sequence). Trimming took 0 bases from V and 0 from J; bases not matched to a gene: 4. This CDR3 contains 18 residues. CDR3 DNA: TGTGCCACCAGCAGAGAGACAGGGACAGGCTCTGGGGCCAACGTCCTGACTTTC. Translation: CATSRETGTGSGANVLTF.

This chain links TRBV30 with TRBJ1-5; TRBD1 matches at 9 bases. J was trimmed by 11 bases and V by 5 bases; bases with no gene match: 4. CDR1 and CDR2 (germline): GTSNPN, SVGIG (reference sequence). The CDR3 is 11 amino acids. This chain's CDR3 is CAWGQGLTQHF. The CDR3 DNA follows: TGTGCCTGGGGACAGGGGCTGACCCAGCATTTT. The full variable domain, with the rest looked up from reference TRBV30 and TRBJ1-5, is SQTIHQWPATLVQPVGSPLSLECTVEGTSNPNLYWYRQAAGRGLQLLFYSVGIGQISSEVPQNLSASRPQDRQFILSSKKLLLSDSGFYLCAWGQGLTQHFGDGTRLSIL.

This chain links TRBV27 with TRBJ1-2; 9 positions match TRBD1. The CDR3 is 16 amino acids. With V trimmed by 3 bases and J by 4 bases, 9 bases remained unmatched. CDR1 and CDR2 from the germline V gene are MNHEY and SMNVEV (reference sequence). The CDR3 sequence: CASSLRGQGVRYGYTF. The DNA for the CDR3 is TGTGCCAGCAGTTTGAGGGGACAGGGCGTTCGCTATGGCTACACCTTC.

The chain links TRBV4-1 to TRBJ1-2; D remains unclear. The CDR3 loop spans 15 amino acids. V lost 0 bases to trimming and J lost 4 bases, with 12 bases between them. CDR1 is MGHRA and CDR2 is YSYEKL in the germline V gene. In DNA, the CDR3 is TGCGCCAGCAGCCAAGACCCTAGTAGCATCTATGGCTACACCTTC. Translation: CASSQDPSSIYGYTF.

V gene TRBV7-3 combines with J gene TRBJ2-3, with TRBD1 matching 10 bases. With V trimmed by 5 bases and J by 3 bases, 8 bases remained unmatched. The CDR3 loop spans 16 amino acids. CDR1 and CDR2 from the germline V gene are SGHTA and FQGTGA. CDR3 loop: CASSTSRDRGTDTQYF. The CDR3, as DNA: TGTGCCAGCAGCACAAGCCGGGACAGGGGAACAGATACGCAGTATTTT.

The CDR3 region is CASSGFTAGELFF. The CDR3 region has the DNA TGTGCCAGCAGCGGCTTCACTGCGGGGGAGCTGTTTTTT. V gene TRBV7-2 combines with J gene TRBJ2-2; D remains unclear. CDR1 is SGHTA, CDR2 FQGNSA, per germline. Trimming cost V 5 bases and J 8 bases, with 12 bases left between them. The length of the CDR3 is 13 residues.

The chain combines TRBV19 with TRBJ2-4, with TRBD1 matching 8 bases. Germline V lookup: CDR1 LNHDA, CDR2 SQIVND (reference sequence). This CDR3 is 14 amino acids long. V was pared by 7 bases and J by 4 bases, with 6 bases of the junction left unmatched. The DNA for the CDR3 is TGTGCCAGTAAAAAGGACAGGGAGAAAAACATTCAGTACTTC. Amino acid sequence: CASKKDREKNIQYF.

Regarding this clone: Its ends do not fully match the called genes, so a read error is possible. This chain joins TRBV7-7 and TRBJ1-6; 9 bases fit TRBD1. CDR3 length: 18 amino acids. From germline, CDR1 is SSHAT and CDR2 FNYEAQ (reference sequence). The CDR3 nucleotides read TGTGCTAGCAGCTTAGCGACAGGGGGTAGCCACTATAATTCACCCCTCCACTTT. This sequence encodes CASSLATGGSHYNSPLHF.

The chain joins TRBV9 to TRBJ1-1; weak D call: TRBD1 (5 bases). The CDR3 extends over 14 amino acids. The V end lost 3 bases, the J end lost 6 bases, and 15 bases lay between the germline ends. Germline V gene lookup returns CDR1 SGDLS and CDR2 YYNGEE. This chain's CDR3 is CASSDQGVSAEAFF. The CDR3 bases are TGTGCCAGCAGCGACCAAGGGGTGTCGGCTGAAGCTTTCTTT.

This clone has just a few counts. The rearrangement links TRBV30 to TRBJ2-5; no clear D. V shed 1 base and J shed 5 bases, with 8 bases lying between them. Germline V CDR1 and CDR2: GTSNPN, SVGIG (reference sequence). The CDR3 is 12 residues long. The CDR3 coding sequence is TGTGCCTGGAGTGGGGGATACGAGACCCAGTACTTC. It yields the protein CAWSGGYETQYF.

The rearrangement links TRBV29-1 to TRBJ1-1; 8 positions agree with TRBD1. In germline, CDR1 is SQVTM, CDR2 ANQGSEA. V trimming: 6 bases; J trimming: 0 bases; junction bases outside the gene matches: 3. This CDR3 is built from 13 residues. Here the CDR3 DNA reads TGCAGCGTGGTGACAGGGGTGAACACTGAAGCTTTCTTT. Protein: CSVVTGVNTEAFF.

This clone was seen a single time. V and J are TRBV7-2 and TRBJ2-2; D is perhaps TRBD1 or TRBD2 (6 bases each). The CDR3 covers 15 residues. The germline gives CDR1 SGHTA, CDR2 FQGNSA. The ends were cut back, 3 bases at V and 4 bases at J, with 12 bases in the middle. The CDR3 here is CASSFRGGSTGELFF. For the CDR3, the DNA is TGTGCCAGCAGCTTTCGAGGGGGGAGCACCGGGGAGCTGTTTTTT.

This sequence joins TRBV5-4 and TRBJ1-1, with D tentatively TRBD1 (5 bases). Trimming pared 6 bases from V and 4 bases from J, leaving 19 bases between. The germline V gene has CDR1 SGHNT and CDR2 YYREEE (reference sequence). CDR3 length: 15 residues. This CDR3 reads CASTFGGDFGTEAFF. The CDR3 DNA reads TGTGCCAGCACCTTTGGGGGGGATTTTGGCACTGAAGCTTTCTTT.

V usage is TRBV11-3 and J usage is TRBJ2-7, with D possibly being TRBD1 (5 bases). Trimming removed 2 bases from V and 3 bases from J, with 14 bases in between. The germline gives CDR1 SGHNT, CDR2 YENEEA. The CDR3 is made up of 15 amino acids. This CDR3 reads CASSLSPGPVYEQYF. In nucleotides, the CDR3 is TGTGCCAGCAGCTTATCCCCAGGGCCGGTCTACGAGCAGTACTTC.

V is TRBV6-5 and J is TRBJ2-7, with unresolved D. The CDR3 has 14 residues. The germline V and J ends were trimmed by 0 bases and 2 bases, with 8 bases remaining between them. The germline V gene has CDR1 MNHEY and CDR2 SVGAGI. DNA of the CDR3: TGTGCCAGCAGTTACTCGCTAGGGCCCTACGAGCAGTACTTC. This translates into CASSYSLGPYEQYF.

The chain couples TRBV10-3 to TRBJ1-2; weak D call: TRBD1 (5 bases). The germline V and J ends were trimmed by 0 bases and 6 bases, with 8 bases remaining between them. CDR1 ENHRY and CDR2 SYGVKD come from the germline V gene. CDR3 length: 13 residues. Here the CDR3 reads CAISESPRDGYTF. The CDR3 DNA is TGTGCCATCAGTGAGTCTCCCAGGGATGGCTACACCTTC.

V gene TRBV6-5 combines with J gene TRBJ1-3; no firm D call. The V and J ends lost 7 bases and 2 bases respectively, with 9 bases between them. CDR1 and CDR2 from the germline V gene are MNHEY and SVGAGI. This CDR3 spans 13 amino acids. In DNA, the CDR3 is TGTGCCAGCACGGCCTCCGCTGGAAACACCATATATTTT. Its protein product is CASTASAGNTIYF.

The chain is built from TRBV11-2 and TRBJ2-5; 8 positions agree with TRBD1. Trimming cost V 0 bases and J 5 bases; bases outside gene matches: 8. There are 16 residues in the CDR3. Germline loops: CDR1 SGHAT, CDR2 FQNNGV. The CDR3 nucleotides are TGTGCCAGCAGCTTAGATTGGACAGGGCTAGGGGAGACCCAGTACTTC. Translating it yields CASSLDWTGLGETQYF.

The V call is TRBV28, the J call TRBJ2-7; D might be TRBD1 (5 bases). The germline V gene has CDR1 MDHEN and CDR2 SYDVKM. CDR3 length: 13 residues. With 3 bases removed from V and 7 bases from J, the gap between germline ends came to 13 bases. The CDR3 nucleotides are TGTGCCAGCAGTTTCAGGGCGGTAGGAGAGCAGTACTTC. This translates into CASSFRAVGEQYF.

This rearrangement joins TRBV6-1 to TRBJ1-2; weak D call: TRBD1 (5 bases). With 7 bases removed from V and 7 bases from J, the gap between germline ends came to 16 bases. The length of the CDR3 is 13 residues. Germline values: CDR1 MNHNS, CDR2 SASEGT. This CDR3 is CASNLGDARGYTF. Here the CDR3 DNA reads TGTGCCAGCAATTTGGGGGACGCTCGTGGCTACACCTTC.